This record concerns one T cell receptor (beta chain) sequence. This clone was counted once. This receptor's antigen is unknown. There are no base qualities to consult, and no much larger clone falls within one base. In the prospective study, participants were roughly 18 to 100 years old, resided in approximately 25 geographic areas of the United States, and were enrolled through a virtual design. In the prospective study, cohorts were assigned on the basis of participant-reported clinical history obtained from a screening survey and a study questionnaire. In the prospective study, mobile phlebotomists collected whole blood, serum and a nasopharyngeal or oropharyngeal swab from each participant. Over a 2-month period, participants in the prospective study had the option of providing additional blood draws and questionnaires. Before DNA extraction, prospective study blood samples were shipped either frozen or at room temperature.

The data are from a study of blood T cell repertoires in COVID-19 (dated by TCRdb to about 2020). About the full investigation: The collaborator samples originated in the United States, Italy and Spain and spanned the acute and convalescent phases of COVID-19. A freely available public database, intended as a resource for researchers studying the immune response to SARS-CoV-2, is where the repertoires were released. Samples were obtained from the ongoing ImmuneRACE study (first 160 participants) and from over 1,000 subjects provided by 6 global collaborators. The prospective study material was composed of cDNA or gDNA derived from T cells, B-cell-depleted T cells, or PBMCs. Nearly every sample came with metadata listing a de-identified subject ID, COVID-19 status, age in years and sex. Subjects who had been exposed to COVID-19, were actively infected with it, or had recovered from it provided the deeply sampled blood TCRbeta repertoires that made up the dataset. Where HLA class I and class II types were available, the types were taken from metadata supplied by the sample provider, not from assay-based typing. Overall study outcomes, separate from this receptor: Clinical and demographic metadata were provided uncurated, with the amount varying by source and participant.

The immunoSEQ Assay, a bias-controlled multiplex PCR, was used to amplify TCRbeta CDR3 regions from genomic DNA. Per the source publication's procedure: The number of nucleated cells in each sample was estimated from the amplification of reference gene primers within the assay. To quantify the absolute abundance of each unique TCRbeta CDR3 rearrangement, sequence reads were collapsed and filtered. For each sample, productive Simpson clonality was calculated as the square root of Simpson's diversity index over productive rearrangements. The table comes from immuneACCESS by way of TCRdb, which keeps in-frame sequences with V and J called. Part of the clones is missing from these tables; in studies checked, under half for an unresolved V gene and the rest for unknown reasons. The D gene and trimming were derived from the DNA, and the V and J assignments and clone size from that table. The sample has 200,000 to 300,000 clones on record, 75% to 90% of them singletons. The ten largest make up less than 4% of the sample.

The sample comprised PBMCs or T cells enriched from blood (not recorded which). The receptor was derived from a woman aged 40-49 years with acute COVID-19.

CDR3 loop: CASLVGGVQYF. The sequenced DNA is TGTGCCAGCCTAGTAGGCGGGGTGCAGTACTTC. The chain couples TRBV6-5 to TRBJ2-7, and possibly TRBD2, on 6 matching bases. The CDR3 covers 11 residues, taking in both the cysteine and the phenylalanine. Only CDR3 DNA is held: 33 bases, read in frame from base 1. From a lookup of the germline V gene, CDR1 and CDR2 are MNHEY and SVGAGI. V sheds 8 bases and J sheds 9 bases, leaving 14 bases between their ends.